The clone carrying this T cell receptor beta chain was counted once. The junction and the germline gene differ at one end; a read error may be behind it. This record belongs to a study of blood T cell repertoires in COVID-19. Data came from immunoSEQ multiplex PCR; TCRdb stores just in-frame clones and leaves some out. The table lists 150,000 or so clones, approximately 80% of them singletons. Specimen: peripheral blood. The origin of this receptor is a man between 65 and 85 years old who had recovered from COVID-19.

The CDR3 DNA sequence: TGTGCTAGCAGCTCCGACAGGGACACTGAAGCTTTCTTT. Translation: CASSSDRDTEAFF. The rearrangement links TRBV7-7 to TRBJ1-1; 7 positions agree with TRBD1. The CDR3 has 13 residues. Germline assignment: CDR1 SSHAT and CDR2 FNYEAQ (reference sequence).